The rows below give T cell receptor beta chains drawn from one sample of a study of cytomegalovirus exposure and HLA in healthy donors. Clones were read by immunoSEQ multiplex PCR, and TCRdb kept only the in-frame ones, dropping some. The data show 85,000 to 120,000 clones, 75% to 80% seen once. The sequencing sample was made of PBMCs. These receptors came from a male donor in good health and CMV-seropositive. Both conserved end residues are part of each CDR3. D genes are given only for firm matches. The size of a clone is reported for some rows only, either as once, few or many, or as a class for expanded clones.

>TRBJ2-1|NA|TRBV9|TRBD2
TGTGCCAGCAGCCTCCGGACTAGCGGCGATGAGCAGTTCTTC
CASSLRTSGDEQFF
>TRBJ2-7|NA|TRBV4-3|TRBD1
TGCGCCAGCAGCCAAACCACAGGGGTCTACGAGCAGTACTTC
CASSQTTGVYEQYF
>TRBJ2-1|NA|TRBV4-2|NA
TGTGCCAGCAGCAAACTAGAGAACCAGTTCTTC
CASSKLENQFF
>TRBJ2-7|NA|TRBV2|TRBD1
TGTGCCAGCGTGGGACAGGGGTTCTACGAGCAGTACTTC
CASVGQGFYEQYF
>TRBJ2-3|NA|TRBV19|TRBD2
TGTGCCAGTAGTATAGGGGTTCTGACTAGCGGTCGCACAGATACGCAGTATTTT
CASSIGVLTSGRTDTQYF
>TRBJ2-6|NA|TRBV7-3|NA
TGTGCCAGCAGCTTAACTTCAGGATCTGGGGCCAACGTCCTGACTTTC
CASSLTSGSGANVLTF
>TRBJ2-4|NA|TRBV7-2|NA
TGTGCCAGCAGCATAATGACAGGTCCCAAAAACATTCAGTACTTC
CASSIMTGPKNIQYF
>TRBJ2-1|NA|TRBV5-1|NA
TGCGCCAGCAGCTCCGACGCTAGCTCCTACAATGAGCAGTTCTTC
CASSSDASSYNEQFF
>TRBJ2-1|NA|TRBV4-1|TRBD2
TGCGCCAGCAGCCAAGATGTCAGCGGGAGTAAAAATGAGCAGTTCTTC
CASSQDVSGSKNEQFF
>TRBJ1-2|NA|TRBV6-6|NA
TGTGCCAGCTTTAGAGACAGCTATGGCTACACCTTC
CASFRDSYGYTF
>TRBJ1-2|few|TRBV9|NA
TGTGCCAGCAGTAGACAGTCCCTCTATGGCTACACCTTC
CASSRQSLYGYTF
>TRBJ2-3|NA|TRBV28|TRBD2
TGTGCCAGCCCCCCCCCTAGCGGGAGGGCCGCAGATACGCAGTATTTT
CASPPPSGRAADTQYF
>TRBJ2-6|once|TRBV9|TRBD1
TGTGCCAGCAGCGCCCCGGGACAGCCCTCTGGGGCCAACGTCCTGACTTTC
CASSAPGQPSGANVLTF
>TRBJ2-5|few|TRBV6-6|NA
TGTGCCAGCAGTTACCGGCCTCAAGGGAGACGAGAGACCCAGTACTTC
CASSYRPQGRRETQYF
>TRBJ1-2|NA|TRBV5-4|NA
TGTGCCAGCAGCTTAGGGCAGGGTCGGCGCTATGGCTACACCTTC
CASSLGQGRRYGYTF
>TRBJ1-3|NA|TRBV19|NA
TGTGCCAGTAGTTGGGGGCTACACGGAAACACCATATATTTT
CASSWGLHGNTIYF
>TRBJ2-3|once|TRBV4-3|TRBD2
TGCGCCAGCAGCCAGATAGCGGGAGGGCCGTCAGATACGCAGTATTTT
CASSQIAGGPSDTQYF